This T cell receptor beta chain was observed in a study of T-cell memory formation after mild COVID-19. Findings and limits, study-wide: Specificity for SARS-CoV-2 was not confirmed among the second-wave clones peaking on day 37. Day 15 to 85 contracting clones showed balanced CD4/CD8; day 15 to 37 expanders favored CD4+.

This clonotype has only a few counts. Its antigen is still unknown. Germline CDR1 is DFQATT and CDR2 is SNEGSKA (reference sequence). The V and J ends lost 3 bases and 8 bases, in that order; junction bases with no gene match: 6. The CDR3 loop spans 13 amino acids. 5'RACE primed at constant segments yielded TCR alpha and TCR beta cDNA libraries bearing sample barcodes and UMIs. Using its own MiXCR run on the 5' RACE reads, TCRdb lists one record per CDR3 protein. The sample holds a few hundred thousand distinct CDR3 sequences, around 15% seen once. The sequenced sample consisted of PBMCs or a T cell subset sorted from them (not recorded which). This clonotype originated in a man younger than 35 who had mild COVID-19 (a few samples of this study predate the infection). Cell type and time point are not known. The V gene is TRBV20-1, the J gene TRBJ1-5; TRBD1 matches at 8 bases. The CDR3 spells CSARTGDVEPQHF. The CDR3 region has the DNA TGCAGTGCTAGGACAGGGGACGTGGAGCCCCAGCATTTT.